This passage covers 22 T cell receptor beta chains from one sample sequenced in a study of blood T cells in healthy people across ages (dated by TCRdb to between 2015 and 2017). The library was prepared using 5' RACE. Sequencing took place on an Illumina HiSeq 2500. The second PCR ran for about 7 to 11 cycles and used a J-beta primer mix along with a sample-barcoded 5' primer. The public reads were reanalyzed by TCRdb: fastp trimming at Q25, MiXCR alignment, in-frame beta chains only. Entries are consolidated by CDR3 protein sequence, retaining the most common genes and DNA. The sample has 700,000 to 850,000 distinct CDR3 sequences on record, about 48% of them singletons. 40% to 50% of the sample goes to the ten largest clones. The sample was blood. These receptor sequences come from a man at least 80 years old in good health.

The table lists this clonotype with a few counts. V and J are TRBV29-1 and TRBJ2-1, with D perhaps given as TRBD1 or TRBD2 (5 bases each). The V end was cut by 4 bases, the J end by 4 bases, with 14 bases between. Germline V gene sequence: CDR1 SQVTM, CDR2 ANQGSEA. The CDR3 consists of 14 residues. This chain's CDR3 is CSVGRQGRYNEQFF. CDR3 sequence (DNA): TGCAGCGTTGGGAGGCAGGGTAGATACAATGAGCAGTTCTTC.

The chain uses TRBV20-1 and TRBJ2-3; 8 nucleotides agree with TRBD2. The CDR3 is made up of 18 amino acids. Germline CDR1 DFQATT, CDR2 SNEGSKA (reference sequence). V lost 1 base, J lost 4 bases, and 16 bases stayed unmatched. The CDR3 spells CSARAPDRRTSFPDTQYF. The CDR3 DNA sequence: TGCAGTGCTAGAGCGCCCGATCGGCGGACTAGCTTCCCAGATACGCAGTATTTT.

The chain carries TRBV7-2 and TRBJ2-3; D call uncertain. V dropped 0 bases and J dropped 5 bases, with 12 bases sitting between them. The germline V gene has CDR1 SGHTA and CDR2 FQGNSA. The CDR3 consists of 15 residues. In nucleotides, the CDR3 is TGTGCCAGCAGCTTAGCCCGACAAGCCCTAGATACGCAGTATTTT. Protein sequence: CASSLARQALDTQYF.

Remarks on this clonotype: Since no conserved phenylalanine or tryptophan closes the CDR3, a read error is the likely cause. The rearrangement links TRBV7-2 to TRBJ2-5, with 11 nucleotides matching TRBD2. The V segment lost 1 base and the J segment 5 bases; nucleotides outside the gene matches: 9. The CDR3 has 17 residues. CDR1 is SGHTA and CDR2 is FQGNSA in the germline V gene. This CDR3 is CASSLGGLAVAGETQYL. CDR3 bases: TGTGCCAGCAGCTTAGGGGGACTAGCGGTGGCTGGGGAGACCCAGTACTTA.

About this clonotype itself: This may arise from a read error, as a much more abundant clone is one base away. The chain has TRBV24-1 and TRBJ2-7; D gene uncertain. The J call is uncertain, as TRBJ2-5 better fits the DNA end. The length of the CDR3 is 12 residues. Germline V gene sequence: CDR1 KGHDR, CDR2 SFDVKD. The CDR3 region has the DNA TGTGCCACCAGTGATTTTGGAGAGACCCAGTACTTC. This sequence encodes CATSDFGETQYF.

This sequence joins TRBV29-1 and TRBJ2-3; D call uncertain. The V end lost 5 bases, the J end lost 8 bases, and 8 bases lay between the germline ends. The CDR3 loop spans 10 amino acids. Per the germline V gene, CDR1 is SQVTM and CDR2 is ANQGSEA. The CDR3 is CSVSQVTQYF. As DNA, the CDR3 is TGCAGCGTTAGTCAGGTTACGCAGTATTTT.

CDR3 nucleotide sequence: TGTGCCAGCAGTCGCCGGGACGGGTTCTACGAGCAGTACTTC. It encodes CASSRRDGFYEQYF. V is TRBV27 and J is TRBJ2-7; tentatively, D is TRBD1 or TRBD2 (5 bases each). The CDR3 runs 14 residues. Trimming cost V 5 bases and J 3 bases, with 14 bases left between them. From germline, CDR1 is MNHEY and CDR2 SMNVEV (reference sequence).

With regard to this clonotype: This likely comes from a read error, as the CDR3 has no conserved phenylalanine or tryptophan at its end. No DNA is shown, since the ends of the CDR3 on it are uncertain; the CDR3 is the one TCRdb lists. The chain joins TRBV5-5 to TRBJ2-3; the DNA was not compared with TRBD1, the D call given in the table. The CDR3 length is 17 residues, termini included. Germline V gene sequence: CDR1 SGHKS, CDR2 YYEKEE (reference sequence). The CDR3 reads CASSPLTGTGGHRYAYL.

The chain has TRBV6-6 and TRBJ2-1, with TRBD2 identical over 8 bases. V lost 5 bases and J lost 4; bases outside the gene matches: 7. CDR3 size: 15 residues. CDR1 is MNHNY, CDR2 SVGAGI, per germline (reference sequence). DNA for the CDR3: TGTGCCAGCAGTCCGAGAGCGGGGGAATACAATGAGCAGTTCTTC. It specifies CASSPRAGEYNEQFF.

This rearrangement joins TRBV5-1 to TRBJ2-1; the match to TRBD1 covers 10 bases. Matching the DNA end better, TRBJ2-7 makes the J call doubtful. The CDR3 length is 14 residues. Germline CDR1 is SGHRS and CDR2 is YFSETQ. CDR3 nucleotide sequence: TGCGCCAGCAGGGACGGGACAGGGGCCTACGAGCAGTACTTC. This sequence encodes CASRDGTGAYEQYF.

This chain connects TRBV29-1 to TRBJ1-2, with a weak D call TRBD1 (5 bases). V lost 7 bases to trimming and J lost 8 bases, with 17 bases between them. From germline, CDR1 is SQVTM and CDR2 ANQGSEA. The CDR3 has 12 residues. The CDR3 bases are TGCAGCGCCCGGGACGGGACTAGGGGCTACACCTTC. Its protein is CSARDGTRGYTF.

The chain is built from TRBV20-1 and TRBJ2-7, with 9 positions matching TRBD2. From germline, CDR1 is DFQATT and CDR2 SNEGSKA (reference sequence). The CDR3 is made up of 13 amino acids. The V and J ends lost 5 bases and 3 bases, in that order; junction bases with no gene match: 5. CDR3: CSAGGRALYEQYF. In nucleotides, the CDR3 is TGCAGTGCTGGCGGGAGGGCCCTCTACGAGCAGTACTTC.

The V gene is TRBV18, the J gene TRBJ2-7; TRBD2 might be the D (6 bases). Trimming removed 6 bases at V and 2 bases at J, with 14 bases between. Germline values: CDR1 KGHSH, CDR2 LQKENI. This CDR3 is built from 14 residues. The CDR3 bases are TGTGCCAGCTCCGGAGGGCTAGGAACCTACGAGCAGTACTTC. Its translation is CASSGGLGTYEQYF.

The gene calls are TRBV4-3 and TRBJ1-4; a possible D gene is TRBD1 (6 bases). CDR1 LGHNA and CDR2 YSLEER come from the germline V gene. The V end lost 5 bases, the J end lost 12 bases, and 10 bases lay between the germline ends. This CDR3 has 11 amino acids. Written as DNA, the CDR3 is TGCGCCAGCAGCGCTAACAGGGAACTGTTTTTT. Translation gives CASSANRELFF.

This clonotype was observed a few times. The chain joins TRBV10-3 to TRBJ2-5; 7 bases are shared with TRBD1. The CDR3 loop spans 13 amino acids. J gave up 13 bases and V 0 bases, and 8 bases lay outside the gene matches. Germline CDR1 is ENHRY and CDR2 is SYGVKD. CDR3 region: CAISESGQVLVYF. The CDR3 nucleotides read TGTGCCATCAGTGAGTCAGGACAGGTTTTGGTGTACTTC.

This clonotype was observed a handful of times. This sequence joins TRBV12-3 or TRBV12-4 and TRBJ1-1, with a weak D call TRBD1 (6 bases). Between the trimmed V and J ends, which lost 4 bases and 7 bases, there was a span of 13 bases. There are 13 residues in the CDR3. CDR3 coding DNA: TGTGCCAGCAGTTCTCCCCAGGGGTTTGAAGCTTTCTTT. It is translated as CASSSPQGFEAFF.

The CDR3 is CASSLDSGRMVDEQYF. The CDR3 DNA follows: TGTGCCAGCAGCTTAGATAGCGGGAGAATGGTAGATGAGCAGTACTTC. The J gene is TRBJ2-1, the V gene TRBV11-3, with 9 bases lining up with TRBD2. Matching the DNA end better, TRBJ2-7 makes the J call doubtful. The CDR3 consists of 16 residues. Germline V gene sequence: CDR1 SGHNT, CDR2 YENEEA.

The rearrangement joins TRBV20-1 to TRBJ1-2; D uncertain. From germline, CDR1 is DFQATT and CDR2 SNEGSKA (reference sequence). The CDR3 is 12 residues long. Trimming removed 0 bases from V and 8 bases from J, with 10 bases in between. CDR3 region: CSARDEGLGYTF. The CDR3 bases are TGCAGTGCTAGAGATGAAGGGTTGGGCTACACCTTC.

DNA for the CDR3: TGCAGTGCTAGGCCGACGGGCACAGATACGCAGTATTTT. Protein sequence: CSARPTGTDTQYF. This chain uses TRBV20-1 with TRBJ2-3; D is undetermined. Germline-derived CDR1 and CDR2 are DFQATT and SNEGSKA (reference sequence). With 3 bases removed from V and 1 base from J, the gap between germline ends came to 8 bases. This CDR3 contains 13 residues.

This clonotype was detected only a few times. The rearrangement uses TRBV5-1 and TRBJ2-1; TRBD2 matches 8 bases. Germline V CDR1 and CDR2: SGHRS, YFSETQ. CDR3 size: 16 residues. V shed 0 bases, J shed 3 bases, and the junction held 5 bases outside the gene matches. The CDR3 loop is CASSLEAGVYYNEQFF. The DNA of the CDR3 is TGCGCCAGCAGCTTGGAAGCGGGAGTTTACTACAATGAGCAGTTCTTC.

This clonotype was seen only a few times. The chain recombines TRBV7-2 with TRBJ2-4, with 7 bases identical to TRBD2. The CDR3 runs 19 residues. Germline V lookup: CDR1 SGHTA, CDR2 FQGNSA. V shed 3 bases and J 1 base; nucleotides not matched to a gene: 15. CDR3 loop: CASSLRLAGSVQAKNIQYF. The DNA of the CDR3 is TGTGCCAGCAGCTTGAGACTAGCTGGAAGTGTACAGGCCAAAAACATTCAGTACTTC.

The rearrangement joins TRBV12-3 or TRBV12-4 to TRBJ2-1, with 9 positions matching TRBD2. V lost 7 bases and J lost 9; bases outside the gene matches: 7. The CDR3 has 13 residues. In nucleotides, the CDR3 is TGTGCCAGCACGGTGCGGGAGGGGGGTGAGCAGTTCTTC. Its protein is CASTVREGGEQFF.